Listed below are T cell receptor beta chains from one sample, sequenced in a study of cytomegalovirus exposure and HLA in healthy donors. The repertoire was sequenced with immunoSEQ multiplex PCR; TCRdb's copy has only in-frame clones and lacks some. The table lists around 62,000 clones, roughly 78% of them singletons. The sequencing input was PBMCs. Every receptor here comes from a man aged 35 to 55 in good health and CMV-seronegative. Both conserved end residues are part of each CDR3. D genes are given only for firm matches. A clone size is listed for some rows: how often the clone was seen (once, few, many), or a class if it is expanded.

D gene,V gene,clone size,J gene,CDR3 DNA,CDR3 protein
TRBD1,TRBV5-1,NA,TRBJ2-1,TGCGCCAGCAGGCTGGGACAGAACTACAATGAGCAGTTCTTC,CASRLGQNYNEQFF
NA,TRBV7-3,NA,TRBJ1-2,TGTGCCAGCAGCCAAGGGGAAGGTGGCTACACCTTC,CASSQGEGGYTF
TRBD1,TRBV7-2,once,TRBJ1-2,TGTGCCAGCAGCCGGGACAGGGGTCTAGAAGGCTACACCTTC,CASSRDRGLEGYTF
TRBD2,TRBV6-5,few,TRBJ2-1,TGTGCCAGCGGGACGGGACTAGGGCTTTACAATGAGCAGTTCTTC,CASGTGLGLYNEQFF
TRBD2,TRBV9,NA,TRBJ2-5,TGTGCCAGCAGTAGGACTAGCGGGATGGGTTTGGGAGAGACCCAGTACTTC,CASSRTSGMGLGETQYF
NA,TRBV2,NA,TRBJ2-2,TGTGCCAGCGGGGCAAGCGACACCGGGGAGCTGTTTTTT,CASGASDTGELFF
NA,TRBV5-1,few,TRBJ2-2,TGCGCCAGCAGCTTGGGGCTGTCCACCGGGGAGCTGTTTTTT,CASSLGLSTGELFF
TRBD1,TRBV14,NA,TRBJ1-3,TGTGCCAGCAGCCAAGGACAGGGGGCTGGAAACACCATATATTTT,CASSQGQGAGNTIYF
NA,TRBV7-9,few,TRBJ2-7,TGTGCCAGCACCTTCCCCGGGGGCGAGCAGTACTTC,CASTFPGGEQYF
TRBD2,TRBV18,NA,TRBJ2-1,TGTGCCAGCTCACCAAGTCGGACTAGTTCGAATGAGCAGTTCTTC,CASSPSRTSSNEQFF